Included here is one T cell receptor beta chain sequence, with context. What it binds is unknown. Measured with immunoSEQ multiplex PCR; TCRdb has only the in-frame clones, and not every one. The sample holds roughly 100,000 clones, around 87% seen once. The sample comes from a study of OX40 agonist ivuxolimab in advanced cancers. At the level of the study: Each dose-escalation patient presented with hepatocellular carcinoma, melanoma, renal cell or head and neck cancer. Partial responses, seen in three patients, involved one hepatocellular carcinoma and two cutaneous melanomas. Findings and caveats of the study: Expanded peripheral T cell antigen specificity was not determined. CD8+ T cells were the subset that, on average, had more expanded clones than CD4+.

The TCR originated in an adult with an advanced solid tumor such as melanoma, head and neck, liver or kidney cancer. The sample consisted of CD4+ or CD8+ T cells sorted from blood, taken in a trial of the OX40 agonist ivuxolimab.

The CDR3 DNA follows: TGTGCCAGCAGTTCCTACGGTGGGGGGAACTATGGCTACACCTTC. Translation gives CASSSYGGGNYGYTF. The V gene is TRBV6-6, the J gene TRBJ1-2; D may be TRBD1 (5 bases). Trimming left V 4 bases short and J 2 bases short, with 14 bases between. Germline values: CDR1 MNHNY, CDR2 SVGAGI (reference sequence). The CDR3 length is 15 residues.